A selection of T cell receptor beta chains follows, all from one sample in a study of blood T cell repertoires in COVID-19. Method: immunoSEQ multiplex PCR; TCRdb's copy keeps in-frame clones and lacks some. The profile shows some 110,000 clones, 86% of them singletons. Sequencing input: peripheral blood. The receptors originated from a man aged 40-55 years with acute or convalescent COVID-19. CDR3s include the opening cysteine and the closing phenylalanine or tryptophan. The D gene is left open where the match is weak. Where a row states a size, it is once, few, many or the class of an expanded clone; other rows omit it.

D: NA; size: few; J: TRBJ2-3; V: TRBV4-3; CDR3: CASSQDTSRNTQYF; DNA: TGCGCCAGCAGCCAAGATACGAGTCGAAATACGCAGTATTTT
D: NA; size: NA; J: TRBJ2-7; V: TRBV12-5; CDR3: CASGLDAAGEQYF; DNA: TGTGCTAGTGGCCTGGACGCTGCGGGCGAGCAGTACTTC
D: NA; size: NA; J: TRBJ1-1; V: TRBV7-9; CDR3: CASSLVGRNTEAFF; DNA: TGTGCCAGCAGCTTAGTTGGCAGAAACACTGAAGCTTTCTTT
D: NA; size: NA; J: TRBJ2-1; V: TRBV30; CDR3: CAGDREFNNEQFF; DNA: TGTGCCGGCGACAGAGAGTTTAACAATGAGCAGTTCTTC
D: NA; size: NA; J: TRBJ1-2; V: TRBV5-4; CDR3: CASSLERKQRTDYGYTF; DNA: TGTGCCAGCAGCTTGGAAAGAAAACAACGGACAGACTATGGCTACACCTTC
D: TRBD2; size: NA; J: TRBJ2-1; V: TRBV4-1; CDR3: CASSHRLAPYNEQFF; DNA: TGCGCCAGCAGCCACCGACTAGCTCCCTACAATGAGCAGTTCTTC
D: NA; size: NA; J: TRBJ1-2; V: TRBV6-2/TRBV6-3; CDR3: CASSYSPVNYGYTF; DNA: TGTGCCAGCAGTTACTCCCCGGTCAACTATGGCTACACCTTC
D: TRBD1; size: NA; J: TRBJ2-5; V: TRBV19; CDR3: CASGQGPETQYF; DNA: TGTGCCAGCGGACAGGGGCCAGAGACCCAGTACTTC
D: NA; size: NA; J: TRBJ1-5; V: TRBV3-1/TRBV3-2; CDR3: CASSQGGSDSVPQHF; DNA: TGTGCCAGCAGCCAAGGCGGGTCAGACTCAGTCCCCCAGCATTTT
D: NA; size: NA; J: TRBJ1-6; V: TRBV30; CDR3: CASPTGNYNSPLHF; DNA: TGTGCCAGCCCGACAGGAAACTATAATTCACCCCTCCACTTT
D: TRBD1; size: once; J: TRBJ1-1; V: TRBV5-1; CDR3: CASSLPGQGVTEAFF; DNA: TGCGCCAGCAGCCTCCCGGGACAGGGGGTGACTGAAGCTTTCTTT
D: NA; size: NA; J: TRBJ2-2; V: TRBV10-3; CDR3: CAISAASSNTGELFF; DNA: TGTGCCATCAGTGCCGCTAGTTCGAACACCGGGGAGCTGTTTTTT
D: TRBD1; size: NA; J: TRBJ2-7; V: TRBV5-4; CDR3: CASSLGTGGYEQYF; DNA: TGTGCCAGCAGCTTGGGGACAGGGGGGTACGAGCAGTACTTC
D: NA; size: NA; J: TRBJ1-3; V: TRBV10-3; CDR3: CAISEQGSGNTIYF; DNA: TGTGCCATCAGTGAACAGGGAAGTGGAAACACCATATATTTT
D: NA; size: NA; J: TRBJ1-5; V: TRBV19; CDR3: CASSIERQPQHF; DNA: TGTGCCAGTAGTATAGAGAGACAGCCCCAGCATTTT
D: TRBD1; size: NA; J: TRBJ2-7; V: TRBV7-9; CDR3: CASSPRGTGGYEQYF; DNA: TGTGCCAGCAGCCCCCGTGGGACAGGGGGCTACGAGCAGTACTTC
D: TRBD2; size: NA; J: TRBJ2-1; V: TRBV5-1; CDR3: CASSLDGREYNEQFF; DNA: TGCGCCAGCAGCTTGGATGGGAGGGAATACAATGAGCAGTTCTTC
D: NA; size: NA; J: TRBJ1-2; V: TRBV3-1/TRBV3-2; CDR3: CASSQGPQGYTF; DNA: TGTGCCAGCAGCCAAGGTCCCCAAGGCTACACCTTC
D: TRBD2; size: NA; J: TRBJ2-1; V: TRBV11-2; CDR3: CASSLVSGGGHTQFF; DNA: TGTGCCAGCAGCTTAGTGAGCGGGGGGGGACATACGCAGTTCTTC
D: NA; size: NA; J: TRBJ1-3; V: TRBV30; CDR3: CAWSSFSGNTIYF; DNA: TGTGCCTGGAGTAGCTTCTCTGGAAACACCATATATTTT
D: TRBD1; size: NA; J: TRBJ1-5; V: TRBV7-8; CDR3: CASSTMTGDNQPQHF; DNA: TGTGCCAGCAGCACGATGACAGGGGACAATCAGCCCCAGCATTTT
D: NA; size: NA; J: TRBJ2-7; V: TRBV20-1; CDR3: CSVVLVNEQYF; DNA: TGCAGTGTCGTACTCGTAAACGAGCAGTACTTC
D: NA; size: few; J: TRBJ2-1; V: TRBV6-1; CDR3: CASSEDGRTTRYNEQFF; DNA: TGTGCCAGCAGTGAAGACGGTCGGACTACTCGATACAATGAGCAGTTCTTC
D: NA; size: NA; J: TRBJ1-1; V: TRBV30; CDR3: CVLEFAGPRRMNTEAFF; DNA: TGTGTACTGGAGTTTGCGGGGCCCAGGCGAATGAACACTGAAGCTTTCTTT
D: NA; size: NA; J: TRBJ1-4; V: TRBV5-1; CDR3: CASSTMQGEEKLFF; DNA: TGCGCCAGCAGCACCATGCAGGGCGAGGAAAAACTGTTTTTT
D: NA; size: NA; J: TRBJ2-2; V: TRBV2; CDR3: CASSAQVLNTGELFF; DNA: TGTGCCAGCAGTGCCCAGGTCCTGAACACCGGGGAGCTGTTTTTT
D: NA; size: few; J: TRBJ2-1; V: TRBV6-5; CDR3: CASSSDFSSYNEQFF; DNA: TGTGCCAGCAGTTCCGACTTTAGCTCCTACAATGAGCAGTTCTTC
D: NA; size: NA; J: TRBJ1-1; V: TRBV5-8; CDR3: CASGLTEAFF; DNA: TGTGCCAGCGGACTGACTGAAGCTTTCTTT
D: NA; size: NA; J: TRBJ1-6; V: TRBV15; CDR3: CATSRDLTVGSPLHF; DNA: TGTGCCACCAGCAGAGATCTGACAGTTGGTTCACCCCTCCACTTT
D: TRBD1; size: NA; J: TRBJ1-1; V: TRBV10-3; CDR3: CAISVDRGGTEAFF; DNA: TGTGCCATCAGTGTTGACAGGGGAGGCACTGAAGCTTTCTTT
D: NA; size: few; J: TRBJ1-2; V: TRBV3-1/TRBV3-2; CDR3: CASSPGRYGYTF; DNA: TGTGCCAGCAGCCCGGGAAGGTATGGCTACACCTTC
D: NA; size: NA; J: TRBJ1-3; V: TRBV19; CDR3: CASSIQQGVGNTIYF; DNA: TGTGCCAGTAGTATACAACAAGGGGTCGGAAACACCATATATTTT
D: TRBD2; size: few; J: TRBJ2-1; V: TRBV6-2/TRBV6-3; CDR3: CASSYRTSGSNEQFF; DNA: TGTGCCAGCAGTTACCGGACTAGCGGGAGCAATGAGCAGTTCTTC
D: NA; size: NA; J: TRBJ2-7; V: TRBV10-3; CDR3: CAISVGRDYEQYF; DNA: TGTGCCATCAGTGTTGGCAGGGACTACGAGCAGTACTTC
D: NA; size: NA; J: TRBJ1-3; V: TRBV4-1; CDR3: CASSQEGLSGNTIYF; DNA: TGCGCCAGCAGCCAAGAGGGACTAAGTGGAAACACCATATATTTT